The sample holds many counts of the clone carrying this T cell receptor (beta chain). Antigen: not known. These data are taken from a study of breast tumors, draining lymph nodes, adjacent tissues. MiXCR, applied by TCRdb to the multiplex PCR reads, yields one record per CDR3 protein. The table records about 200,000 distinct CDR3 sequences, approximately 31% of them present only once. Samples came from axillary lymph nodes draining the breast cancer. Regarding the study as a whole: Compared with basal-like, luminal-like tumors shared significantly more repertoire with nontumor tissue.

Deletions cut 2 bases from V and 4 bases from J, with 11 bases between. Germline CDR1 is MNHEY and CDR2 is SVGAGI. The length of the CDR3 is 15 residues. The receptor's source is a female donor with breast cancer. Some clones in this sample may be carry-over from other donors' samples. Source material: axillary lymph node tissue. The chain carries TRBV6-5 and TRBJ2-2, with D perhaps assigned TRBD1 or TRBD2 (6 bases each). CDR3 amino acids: CASSYEGGFTGELFF. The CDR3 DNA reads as TGTGCCAGCAGTTACGAGGGGGGATTCACCGGGGAGCTGTTTTTT.